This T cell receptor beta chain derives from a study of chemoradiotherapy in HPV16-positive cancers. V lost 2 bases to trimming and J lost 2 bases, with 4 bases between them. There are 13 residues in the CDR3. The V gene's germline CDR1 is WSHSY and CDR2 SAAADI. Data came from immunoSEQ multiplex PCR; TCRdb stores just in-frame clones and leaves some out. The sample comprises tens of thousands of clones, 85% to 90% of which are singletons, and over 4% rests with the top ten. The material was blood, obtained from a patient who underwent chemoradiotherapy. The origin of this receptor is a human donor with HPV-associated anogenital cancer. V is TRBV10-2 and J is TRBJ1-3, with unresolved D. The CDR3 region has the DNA TGCGCCAGCAGTGAGGGGGCTGGAAACACCATATATTTT. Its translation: CASSEGAGNTIYF.